Shown below are 28 T cell receptor beta chains from a single sample sequenced in a study of T cells in Graves' hyperthyroidism and ophthalmopathy. It was RNA transcripts that yielded the amplified TCR beta CDR3 regions. TCR CDR3 underwent first-round RT-PCR with the HTBI primer set. TCRdb re-called the multiplex PCR reads with MiXCR, one entry per CDR3 protein. This table has 300,000 to 450,000 distinct CDR3 sequences, 11% to 15% appearing once. Source material: blood. The receptor source for this set is a woman aged 55-69 years with Graves' hyperthyroidism.

This rearrangement joins TRBV3-1 to TRBJ2-1; 7 bases map to TRBD2. This CDR3 has 15 residues. Germline trimming cut 1 base from V and 7 bases from J; bases unmatched to any gene: 7. The germline CDR1 and CDR2 sequences are LGHDT and YNNKEL (reference sequence). In DNA, the CDR3 is TGTGCCAGCAGCCAAGTTGTGGGAGGGCCTAATGAGCAGTTCTTC. It encodes CASSQVVGGPNEQFF.

In its sample, this clonotype was seen many times. The chain combines TRBV12-5 with TRBJ1-5, with no clear D. The CDR3 totals 16 residues. CDR1 LGHNT and CDR2 FRNRAP come from the germline V gene. V lost 0 bases to trimming and J lost 2 bases, with 11 bases between them. The CDR3 region is CASGLVLKWGNQPQHF. CDR3 nucleotides: TGTGCTAGTGGTTTGGTTCTGAAATGGGGCAATCAGCCCCAGCATTTT.

This chain uses TRBV29-1 with TRBJ2-5; the D is unclear. Deletions cut 5 bases from V and 4 bases from J, with 17 bases between. Germline V gene sequence: CDR1 SQVTM, CDR2 ANQGSEA. This CDR3 contains 14 residues. In DNA, the CDR3 is TGCAGCGTTCTCGGACCACGGCTACGAGAGACCCAGTACTTC. It yields the protein CSVLGPRLRETQYF.

At least ten counts were recorded for this clonotype. The V gene is TRBV7-2, the J gene TRBJ2-5; D could derive from TRBD1 or TRBD2 (6 bases each). V was shortened by 4 bases and J by 2 bases, with 14 bases between the two germline ends. Germline CDR1 is SGHTA and CDR2 is FQGNSA. There are 15 residues in the CDR3. The CDR3 protein is CASSYPGGGQETQYF. The CDR3 coding sequence is TGTGCCAGCAGCTACCCCGGGGGCGGGCAAGAGACCCAGTACTTC.

This clonotype was seen repeatedly, ten times or more. The chain uses TRBV20-1 and TRBJ2-3; 12 nucleotides match TRBD2. The CDR3 covers 16 residues. J lost 1 base, V lost 0 bases, and 2 bases had no gene match. The germline V gene has CDR1 DFQATT and CDR2 SNEGSKA (reference sequence). The CDR3 reads CSAREGLAGRTDTQYF. The CDR3 DNA sequence: TGCAGTGCTAGAGAGGGACTAGCGGGCCGCACAGATACGCAGTATTTT.

This clonotype came up many times. The CDR3 coding sequence is TGTGCCAGCAGCTTATTTTCCAGCGGGAGTACAGATACGCAGTATTTT. As protein: CASSLFSSGSTDTQYF. The chain recombines TRBV7-3 with TRBJ2-3, with 8 bases aligning to TRBD2. This CDR3 has 16 residues. V dropped 2 bases and J dropped 3; count of bases not matched to a gene: 7. Germline loops: CDR1 SGHTA, CDR2 FQGTGA.

This clonotype was counted many times. One end of the junction does not line up with germline, which may come from a read error. CDR3 amino acids: CASRLGSRGNYGYTF. The CDR3 coding sequence is TGTGCCAGCCGCTTGGGTTCGAGGGGCAACTATGGCTACACCTTC. This chain joins TRBV5-8 and TRBJ1-2; tentatively, D is TRBD1 (5 bases). The CDR3 covers 15 residues. CDR1 SGHTS and CDR2 YDEGEE come from the germline V gene.

This clonotype was detected ten times or more. The rearrangement uses TRBV12-5 and TRBJ1-1; perhaps TRBD1 as D (5 bases). The ends were cut back, 1 base at V and 4 bases at J, with 10 bases in the middle. The CDR3 is made up of 14 amino acids. CDR1 and CDR2 from the germline V gene are LGHNT and FRNRAP. CDR3 loop: CASGLAGGGTEAFF. CDR3 bases: TGTGCTAGTGGTTTGGCCGGGGGGGGCACTGAAGCTTTCTTT.

In its sample, this clonotype was seen many times. This chain links TRBV28 with TRBJ2-3, with a tentative D call TRBD1 (5 bases). The CDR3 sequence is 16 residues long. Looked up from germline, CDR1 is MDHEN and CDR2 is SYDVKM. Trimming shortened V by 4 bases and J by 0 bases, and 14 bases separated the two germline ends. CDR3 amino acids: CASSSMLGVSTDTQYF. The CDR3 bases are TGTGCCAGCAGTTCGATGCTAGGGGTTAGCACAGATACGCAGTATTTT. The full variable domain, rest sourced from reference TRBV28 and TRBJ2-3, is DVKVTQSSRYLVKRTGEKVFLECVQDMDHENMFWYRQDPGLGLRLIYFSYDVKMKEKGDIPEGYSVSREKKERFSLILESASTNQTSMYLCASSSMLGVSTDTQYFGPGTRLTVL.

At least ten counts were recorded for this clonotype. This chain uses TRBV2 with TRBJ2-1, with 7 bases lining up with TRBD2. The CDR3 extends over 15 amino acids. Unmatched junction bases numbered 7, after V lost 2 bases and J lost 6 bases. Germline V gene data show CDR1 as SNHLY and CDR2 as FYNNEI. CDR3 in amino acids: CASSERLALGNEQFF. CDR3 nucleotides: TGTGCCAGCAGTGAAAGACTAGCTCTTGGCAATGAGCAGTTCTTC.

Concerning this clonotype itself: A junction boundary mismatches the germline segment, possibly from a read error. The CDR3 sequence: CASQGRADSTDTRYF. CDR3 in DNA: TGCGCCAGCCAGGGCAGAGCGGATAGCACAGATACGCGGTATTTT. The gene calls are TRBV5-1 and TRBJ2-3; D possibly matches TRBD1 or TRBD2 (5 bases each). The V gene's germline CDR1 is SGHRS and CDR2 YFSETQ. This CDR3 comprises 15 residues.

Ten or more counts support this clonotype. This chain connects TRBV6-6 to TRBJ2-7, with 7 bases identical to TRBD2. After removal of 0 bases from V and 2 bases from J, the junction contained 7 bases not matched to a gene. The CDR3 is 16 residues long. The germline V gene encodes CDR1 MNHNY and CDR2 SVGAGI (reference sequence). The CDR3 coding sequence is TGTGCCAGCAGTTACTCTTTCGGCGGGGGACCCTACGAGCAGTACTTC. It is translated as CASSYSFGGGPYEQYF.

This chain connects TRBV6-1 to TRBJ2-2, with a tentative D call TRBD1 (6 bases). CDR3 size: 15 residues. Germline CDR1 MNHNS, CDR2 SASEGT. With 3 bases removed from V and 1 base from J, the gap between germline ends came to 9 bases. The CDR3 region is CASSDGQLNTGELFF. The CDR3 region has the DNA TGTGCCAGCAGTGACGGACAGCTGAACACCGGGGAGCTGTTTTTT.

This clonotype was seen ten or more times. V and J are TRBV5-1 and TRBJ1-1; the D gene is possibly TRBD1 (6 bases). This CDR3 contains 15 residues. V was shortened by 4 bases and J by 4 bases, with 17 bases between the two germline ends. The germline V gene has CDR1 SGHRS and CDR2 YFSETQ. The DNA of the CDR3 is TGCGCCAGCAGCGTAACAGGGTTGGGGGTCACTGAAGCTTTCTTT. It specifies CASSVTGLGVTEAFF.

This clonotype was detected a few times. This chain connects TRBV9 to TRBJ2-1; D gene uncertain. V was cut by 1 base and J by 0 bases, with 8 bases left in between. The CDR3 length is 15 residues. Germline loops: CDR1 SGDLS, CDR2 YYNGEE. CDR3 nucleotides: TGTGCCAGCAGCGTAAGCCAGCTCTCCTACAATGAGCAGTTCTTC. The encoded protein is CASSVSQLSYNEQFF. The full variable domain, completed using reference TRBV9 and TRBJ2-1, is DSGVTQTPKHLITATGQRVTLRCSPRSGDLSVYWYQQSLDQGLQFLIQYYNGEERAKGNILERFSAQQFPDLHSELNLSSLELGDSALYFCASSVSQLSYNEQFFGPGTRLTVL.

This clonotype turned up a few times. As DNA, the CDR3 is TGCGCCAGCAGCCATTATGGACTAGCGGGAGGGGATGAGCAGTTCTTC. Its translation is CASSHYGLAGGDEQFF. This rearrangement joins TRBV4-1 to TRBJ2-1; 15 bases match TRBD2. Germline V CDR1 and CDR2: MGHRA, YSYEKL. This CDR3 contains 16 residues. The junction had 5 bases not matched to a gene; V was cut back by 3 bases and J by 8 bases.

This clonotype was seen many times. The rearrangement links TRBV7-2 to TRBJ2-5; 7 nucleotides align to TRBD2. Germline CDR1 SGHTA, CDR2 FQGNSA. The CDR3 is 16 amino acids. V dropped 1 base and J dropped 3; count of bases not matched to a gene: 8. CDR3 DNA sequence: TGTGCCAGCAGCTTAGGCCCCGCGGCGGGAGAAGAGACCCAGTACTTC. Translation gives CASSLGPAAGEETQYF.

This clonotype was counted at least ten times. The gene calls are TRBV11-1 and TRBJ2-1, with TRBD2 identical over 10 bases. The CDR3 contains 15 residues. Germline V CDR1 and CDR2: SGHAT, FQDESV (reference sequence). Losses at the gene ends were 1 base for V and 9 bases for J; bases not matched to a gene: 6. CDR3 region: CASSLGASGSSEQFF. The CDR3, as DNA: TGTGCCAGCAGCTTAGGGGCTAGCGGGAGTTCTGAGCAGTTCTTC.

This sequence joins TRBV19 and TRBJ2-1; D is unclear. The length of the CDR3 is 12 residues. V lost 5 bases and J lost 8, with 10 bases in between. Germline V gene data show CDR1 as LNHDA and CDR2 as SQIVND (reference sequence). CDR3 bases: TGTGCCAGTAGTCCCCCTGGCGATGAGCAGTTCTTC. Protein sequence: CASSPPGDEQFF.

This clonotype was seen only a few times. The chain uses TRBV20-1 and TRBJ2-1; TRBD2 is a possible D gene (5 bases). This CDR3 has 16 amino acids. Trimming cost V 5 bases and J 1 base, with 18 bases left between them. CDR1 and CDR2 from the germline V gene are DFQATT and SNEGSKA (reference sequence). The CDR3 reads CSAGPRGGESYNEQFF. The CDR3 DNA sequence: TGCAGTGCTGGGCCACGGGGTGGAGAGTCCTACAATGAGCAGTTCTTC.

V and J are TRBV6-1 and TRBJ2-1, with a tentative D call TRBD1 (5 bases). The ends were cut back, 10 bases at V and 4 bases at J, with 17 bases in the middle. Germline CDR1 MNHNS, CDR2 SASEGT. The length of the CDR3 is 14 residues. The CDR3 bases are TGTGCCAACCCTTCTGGACAATTGTACAATGAGCAGTTCTTC. It specifies CANPSGQLYNEQFF.

This clonotype was detected once. The chain links TRBV20-1 to TRBJ2-7; 13 bases line up with TRBD2. Trimming removed 0 bases from V and 1 base from J; junction bases left unmatched: 15. This CDR3 spans 20 amino acids. From germline, CDR1 is DFQATT and CDR2 SNEGSKA (reference sequence). The CDR3 DNA sequence: TGCAGTGCTAGAGATCGGGGGAGGACTAGCGGGAGATACGGATCCTACGAGCAGTACTTC. Translated, it gives CSARDRGRTSGRYGSYEQYF.

This clonotype has at least ten counts. The genes are TRBV5-1 and TRBJ2-1; 8 nucleotides align to TRBD2. The ends lost 0 bases at V and 8 bases at J; junction bases unmatched: 19. The CDR3 covers 19 residues. Per the germline V gene, CDR1 is SGHRS and CDR2 is YFSETQ. The chain's CDR3 is CASSLGRTATSAVLHEQFF. Here the CDR3 DNA reads TGCGCCAGCAGCTTGGGCAGGACGGCGACTAGCGCGGTATTGCATGAGCAGTTCTTC.

The chain recombines TRBV2 with TRBJ1-5; TRBD1 aligns across 11 bases. The ends lost 6 bases at V and 6 bases at J; junction bases unmatched: 13. This CDR3 is built from 17 residues. The V gene's germline CDR1 is SNHLY and CDR2 FYNNEI. CDR3 nucleotide sequence: TGTGCCAGCAGGGGGGACAGGGGGACTCGAGAGGGTCAGCCCCAGCATTTT. Protein sequence: CASRGDRGTREGQPQHF.

At least ten counts were recorded for this clonotype. This rearrangement joins TRBV2 to TRBJ2-7; 10 bases line up with TRBD2. J lost 5 bases, V lost 6 bases, and 10 bases had no gene match. CDR1 SNHLY and CDR2 FYNNEI come from the germline V gene. CDR3 length: 15 residues. CDR3 protein: CASRVRSGRGHEQYF. The CDR3 DNA reads as TGTGCCAGCAGGGTCAGAAGCGGGAGGGGCCACGAGCAGTACTTC. The whole variable domain, remainder taken from reference TRBV2 and TRBJ2-7, is EPEVTQTPSHQVTQMGQEVILRCVPISNHLYFYWYRQILGQKVEFLVSFYNNEISEKSEIFDDQFSVERPDGSNFTLKIRSTKLEDSAMYFCASRVRSGRGHEQYFGPGTRLTVT.

This clonotype was counted a few times. The chain has TRBV4-1 and TRBJ2-1, with 13 nucleotides matching TRBD2. There are 19 residues in the CDR3. CDR1 and CDR2 from the germline V gene are MGHRA and YSYEKL. The V and J ends lost 4 bases and 4 bases, in that order; junction bases with no gene match: 13. This CDR3 reads CASSLQFGRLAGGYNEQFF. CDR3 coding DNA: TGCGCCAGCAGCCTCCAATTTGGGAGACTAGCGGGGGGTTACAATGAGCAGTTCTTC.

This chain joins TRBV6-5 and TRBJ2-1; D could derive from TRBD1 or TRBD2 (5 bases each). Looked up from germline, CDR1 is MNHEY and CDR2 is SVGAGI. The CDR3 loop spans 16 amino acids. The V end was cut by 3 bases, the J end by 2 bases, with 14 bases between. The CDR3 protein is CASSYRGAPPYNEQFF. The CDR3, as DNA: TGTGCCAGCAGTTATCGGGGCGCGCCCCCCTACAATGAGCAGTTCTTC.

The V call is TRBV28, the J call TRBJ2-2; tentatively, D is TRBD1 (6 bases). CDR1 is MDHEN, CDR2 SYDVKM, per germline. The CDR3 covers 16 residues. Trimming removed 6 bases from V and 6 bases from J, with 20 bases in between. As DNA, the CDR3 is TGTGCCAGCAGCGCCCCGGGACAAGGGAGTCCCGGGGAGCTGTTTTTT. Translated: CASSAPGQGSPGELFF.